This TCR beta chain was profiled in a study of blood T cell repertoires in COVID-19. This clone was counted once. Authors' data handling: How many nucleated cells were present was estimated from reference gene primer amplification. Sequenced by immunoSEQ multiplex PCR; TCRdb stores in-frame clones only, minus some. V and J calls and clone size are as listed in that table; D and trimming were resolved from the DNA. The sample shows about 240,000 clones, around 90% of them seen only once. V lost 8 bases to trimming and J lost 4 bases; unmatched junction nucleotides: 7. This CDR3 has 13 amino acids. CDR1 is SQVTM and CDR2 is ANQGSEA in the germline V gene.

The chain recombines TRBV29-1 with TRBJ1-2, with 10 bases aligning to TRBD1. The specimen was peripheral blood. The receptor's source is a woman in her thirties or forties who had recovered from COVID-19. This CDR3 is CSPQDRGSYGYTF. CDR3 nucleotides: TGCAGCCCCCAGGACAGGGGGAGCTATGGCTACACCTTC.